These 10 T cell receptor beta chains originate from one sample sequenced in a study of blood T cell repertoires in COVID-19. Sequencing was performed with immunoSEQ multiplex PCR; in TCRdb, only in-frame clones are kept and a portion is missing. The sample lists approximately 260,000 clones; roughly 85% were seen once. The specimen sequenced was peripheral blood. The receptors shown here come from a man in his 60s who had recovered from COVID-19.

This clone occurred once. J is TRBJ2-1 and V is TRBV27, with 9 nucleotides matching TRBD2. This CDR3 is 14 amino acids long. Germline lookup yields CDR1 MNHEY and CDR2 SMNVEV (reference sequence). With 8 bases clipped from V and 1 base from J, the junction kept 3 bases outside the gene matches. The CDR3 protein is CASGLALSYNEQFF. The CDR3 DNA reads TGTGCCAGCGGACTAGCGCTTTCCTACAATGAGCAGTTCTTC.

The V call is TRBV7-9, the J call TRBJ1-4; 9 positions agree with TRBD1. Per germline, CDR1 SEHNR and CDR2 FQNEAQ (reference sequence). This CDR3 contains 15 residues. Germline trimming cut 5 bases from V and 5 bases from J; bases unmatched to any gene: 6. The CDR3 is CASSPGQGMNEKLFF. The CDR3 coding sequence is TGTGCCAGCAGCCCAGGACAGGGGATGAATGAAAAACTGTTTTTT.

This clone has only one observation. V is TRBV5-1 and J is TRBJ1-2; 8 bases align to TRBD1. CDR3 size: 16 residues. V gave up 4 bases and J gave up 8 bases; unmatched junction bases: 16. CDR1 is SGHRS and CDR2 is YFSETQ in the germline V gene. The CDR3 nucleotides are TGCGCCAGCAGCCTCTCCGGGAGTCAGGGGGCATCGGGCTACACCTTC. Residues: CASSLSGSQGASGYTF. Combining the CDR3 with reference TRBV5-1 and TRBJ1-2 gives the whole variable domain KAGVTQTPRYLIKTRGQQVTLSCSPISGHRSVSWYQQTPGQGLQFLFEYFSETQRNKGNFPGRFSGRQFSNSRSEMNVSTLELGDSALYLCASSLSGSQGASGYTFGSGTRLTVV.

The chain is built from TRBV6-1 and TRBJ1-2, with 12 positions matching TRBD1. The length of the CDR3 is 15 residues. Germline assignment: CDR1 MNHNS and CDR2 SASEGT. V lost 5 bases to trimming and J lost 2 bases; unmatched junction nucleotides: 3. CDR3 bases: TGTGCCAGCAGTCGGGGACAGGGGGCAAACTATGGCTACACCTTC. It codes for CASSRGQGANYGYTF.

This clone was observed a few times. The rearrangement joins TRBV5-5 to TRBJ1-6, with TRBD1 matching 9 bases. The CDR3 is 18 amino acids. Germline-derived CDR1 and CDR2 are SGHKS and YYEKEE (reference sequence). With V trimmed by 4 bases and J by 7 bases, 15 bases remained unmatched. CDR3 nucleotide sequence: TGTGCCAGCAGCCCAAGAACCTCGGGACAGGGCAGCAATTCACCCCTCCACTTT. Translating gives CASSPRTSGQGSNSPLHF.

The J gene is TRBJ1-1, the V gene TRBV19; 7 bases line up with TRBD1. V lost 3 bases, J lost 2 bases, and 9 bases stayed unmatched. In germline, CDR1 is LNHDA, CDR2 SQIVND (reference sequence). The CDR3 length is 16 residues. CDR3 protein: CASSIFPGTANTEAFF. The CDR3 nucleotides read TGTGCCAGTAGTATCTTCCCGGGGACAGCAAACACTGAAGCTTTCTTT.

The V gene is TRBV12-3 or TRBV12-4, the J gene TRBJ2-5; TRBD2 might be the D (5 bases). V was pared by 9 bases and J by 3 bases, with 14 bases between. The length of the CDR3 is 13 residues. The CDR3 sequence is CARTCGQEETQYF. The CDR3 DNA follows: TGTGCCAGGACTTGCGGGCAGGAAGAGACCCAGTACTTC.

This chain uses TRBV4-1 with TRBJ2-5; TRBD2 aligns across 7 bases. The germline V gene encodes CDR1 MGHRA and CDR2 YSYEKL. Trimming cost V 0 bases and J 5 bases; bases outside gene matches: 15. The CDR3 sequence is 18 residues long. Here the CDR3 reads CASSQDPLTSAARETQYF. CDR3 DNA sequence: TGCGCCAGCAGCCAAGATCCCCTTACTAGCGCGGCACGGGAGACCCAGTACTTC.

In its sample, this clone was seen a few times. The chain recombines TRBV6-7 with TRBJ2-1; 9 bases line up with TRBD2. TRBV6-7 is an ORF, and what it does is uncertain. Trimming cost V 7 bases and J 4 bases; bases outside gene matches: 5. The CDR3 spans 14 residues. The DNA of the CDR3 is TGTGCCAGCATAAGCGGGGGGCCGTACAATGAGCAGTTCTTC. Protein product: CASISGGPYNEQFF.

This clone was detected only once. The V and J genes are TRBV5-1 and TRBJ2-1; 8 nucleotides agree with TRBD2. The CDR3 spans 16 residues. Losses at the gene ends were 5 bases for V and 3 bases for J; bases not matched to a gene: 10. Germline-derived CDR1 and CDR2 are SGHRS and YFSETQ. The CDR3, as DNA: TGCGCCAGCAGGCGCTCGGGGAGCGGGAGCTACAATGAGCAGTTCTTC. It encodes CASRRSGSGSYNEQFF.